This T cell receptor (beta chain) came from a study of T cell responses to AZD1222 COVID-19 vaccine. General observations from the study: In a largely white British group with more females than males, clonal diversity was possibly underestimated.

Using immunoSEQ multiplex PCR, the repertoire was profiled, and TCRdb retains in-frame clones only, with some absent. Among some 150,000 clones, 85% to 95% were seen once, and the ten largest hold less than 1%. CDR1 is LGHDT, CDR2 YNNKEL, per germline (reference sequence). Trimming pared 2 bases from V and 0 bases from J, leaving 10 bases between. This CDR3 comprises 15 residues. As concerns this clone: Its antigen remains unidentified.

Specimen: peripheral blood, collected on day 0 of MenACWY control vaccination. This TCR was sampled from an adult in good health. The J gene is TRBJ1-2, the V gene TRBV3-1 (or the pseudogene TRBV3-2); D remains ambiguous. Here the CDR3 DNA reads TGTGCCAGCAGCCAACCAGGCGAAGCTAACTATGGCTACACCTTC. Residues: CASSQPGEANYGYTF.